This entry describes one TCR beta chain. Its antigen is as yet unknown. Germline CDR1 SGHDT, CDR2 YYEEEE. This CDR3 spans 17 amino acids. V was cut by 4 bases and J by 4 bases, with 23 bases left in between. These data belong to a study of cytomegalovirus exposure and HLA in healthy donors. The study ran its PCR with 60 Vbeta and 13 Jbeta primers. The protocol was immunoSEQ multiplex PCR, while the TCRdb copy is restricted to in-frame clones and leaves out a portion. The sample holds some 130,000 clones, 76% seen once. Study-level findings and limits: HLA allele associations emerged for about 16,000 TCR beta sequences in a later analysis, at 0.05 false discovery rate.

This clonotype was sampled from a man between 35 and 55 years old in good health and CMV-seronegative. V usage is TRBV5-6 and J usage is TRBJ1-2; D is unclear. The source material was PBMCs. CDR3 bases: TGTGCCAGCAGCAACCGGGATCCCTCAGCCCTCCTCTATGGCTACACCTTC. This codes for CASSNRDPSALLYGYTF.